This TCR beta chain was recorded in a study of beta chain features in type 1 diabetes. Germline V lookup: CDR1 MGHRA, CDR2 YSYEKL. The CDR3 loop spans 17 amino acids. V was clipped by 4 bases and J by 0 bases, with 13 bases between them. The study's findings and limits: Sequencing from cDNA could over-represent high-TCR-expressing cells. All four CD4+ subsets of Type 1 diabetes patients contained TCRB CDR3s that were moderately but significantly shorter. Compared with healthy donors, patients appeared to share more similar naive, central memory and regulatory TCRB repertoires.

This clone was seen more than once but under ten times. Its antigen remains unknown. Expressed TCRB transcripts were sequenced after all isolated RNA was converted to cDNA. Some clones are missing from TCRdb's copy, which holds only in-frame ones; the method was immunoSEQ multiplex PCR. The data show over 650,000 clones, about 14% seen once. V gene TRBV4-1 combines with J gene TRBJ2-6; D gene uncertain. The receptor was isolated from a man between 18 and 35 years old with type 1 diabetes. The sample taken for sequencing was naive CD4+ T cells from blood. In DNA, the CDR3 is TGCGCCAGCAGCCGCCTCCCGCGGCTCTCTGGGGCCAACGTCCTGACTTTC. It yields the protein CASSRLPRLSGANVLTF.